This TCR beta chain comes out of a study of cytomegalovirus exposure and HLA in healthy donors. Study overall: For the approximately 400 genotyped donors, roughly 81% fell within the Caucasian-associated ancestry cluster.

The CDR3 is 19 amino acids. The V end lost 4 bases, the J end lost 1 base, and 23 bases lay between the germline ends. Germline CDR1 and CDR2: MGHRA and YSYEKL. The study ran its PCR with 60 Vbeta and 13 Jbeta primers. Clones were sequenced by immunoSEQ multiplex PCR, and TCRdb holds only the in-frame ones, with some missing. Of about 98,000 clones in the sample, around 83% were seen once. The TCR comes from a female donor in good health and CMV-seropositive. The specimen sequenced was PBMCs. This chain links TRBV4-1 with TRBJ1-3; no reliable D call. The CDR3 region has the DNA TGCGCCAGCAGCCTTCAACCAACAGAGGGAACTCAATCTGGAAACACCATATATTTT. Its translation: CASSLQPTEGTQSGNTIYF.